This T cell receptor (beta chain) was sequenced for a study of technical replicates of blood from four donors. Assay: immunoSEQ multiplex PCR; the TCRdb copy retains only in-frame clones and omits some. This sample has about 85,000 clones; less than 95% occur once, and the top ten carry roughly 0.25%. The receptor was isolated from a human donor in good health. Sequenced sample: T cells isolated from PBMCs.

CDR3 region: CASSTRGAGAYEQYF. The CDR3 DNA sequence: TGTGCCAGCAGCACCCGGGGGGCAGGGGCTTACGAGCAGTACTTC. The chain links TRBV7-6 to TRBJ2-7; D possibly corresponds to TRBD2 (7 bases). Germline CDR1 SGHVS, CDR2 FNYEAQ. Trimming removed 5 bases from V and 4 bases from J, with 18 bases in between. This CDR3 contains 15 residues.